Each of the 9 T cell receptor beta chains below was sequenced from the same sample in a study of T cell responses to AZD1222 COVID-19 vaccine. TCRdb's copy holds only in-frame clones and misses some; the assay was immunoSEQ multiplex PCR. Among 55,000 to 65,000 clones listed, 80% to 90% were seen once. The input for sequencing was peripheral blood, taken on day 0 of AZD1222 vaccination. The receptor source for this set is an adult in good health.

This chain links TRBV14 with TRBJ2-1, with 11 positions matching TRBD2. Trimming took 2 bases from V and 4 from J; bases not matched to a gene: 4. This CDR3 has 16 residues. CDR1 is SGHDN and CDR2 is FVKESK in the germline V gene. CDR3 nucleotide sequence: TGTGCCAGCAGCCAAATACTAGCGGGGGATTACAATGAGCAGTTCTTC. The encoded protein is CASSQILAGDYNEQFF.

This clone was seen only once. V gene TRBV3-1 (or the pseudogene TRBV3-2) combines with J gene TRBJ1-3; TRBD1 is a possible D gene (6 bases). V lost 6 bases, J lost 0 bases, and 9 bases lay in between. Germline V gene lookup returns CDR1 LGHDT and CDR2 YNNKEL (reference sequence). The CDR3 is 14 amino acids. The CDR3 reads CASSRGSSGNTIYF. DNA of the CDR3: TGTGCCAGCAGTAGGGGGTCCTCTGGAAACACCATATATTTT.

This clone was counted once. Since a far larger clone is one base different, this is likely a read error. Other DNA variants within this sample encode the same CDR3. The V call is TRBV24-1, the J call TRBJ2-2; 9 bases are a match to TRBD1. Germline trimming cut 6 bases from V and 5 bases from J; bases unmatched to any gene: 9. Germline V lookup: CDR1 KGHDR, CDR2 SFDVKD. This CDR3 is 16 amino acids long. The CDR3 is CATSHPGTGTTGELFF. DNA of the CDR3: TGTGCCACCAGTCACCCCGGGACAGGGACGACCGGGGAGCTGTTTTTT.

V usage is TRBV5-1 and J usage is TRBJ2-7, with D possibly being TRBD1 or TRBD2 (5 bases each). The germline gives CDR1 SGHRS, CDR2 YFSETQ. There are 14 residues in the CDR3. V gave up 4 bases and J gave up 7 bases, with 18 bases separating them. Here the CDR3 reads CASSLSAGTAEQYF. In DNA form, the CDR3 reads TGCGCCAGCAGCCTTTCGGCTGGGACGGCAGAGCAGTACTTC.

The chain carries TRBV6-2 or TRBV6-3 and TRBJ2-7; D is unresolved. The CDR3 spans 12 residues. Per germline, CDR1 MNHEY and CDR2 SVGEGT. The V and J ends lost 2 bases and 2 bases respectively, with 4 bases between them. The CDR3 loop is CASSYITYEQYF. In DNA form, the CDR3 reads TGTGCCAGCAGTTACATTACCTACGAGCAGTACTTC.

This clone was observed a few times. This rearrangement joins TRBV9 to TRBJ2-7; 9 bases are shared with TRBD2. CDR3 length: 16 residues. The germline gives CDR1 SGDLS, CDR2 YYNGEE. V lost 4 bases to trimming and J lost 2 bases; unmatched junction nucleotides: 10. In DNA, the CDR3 is TGTGCCAGCAGCCCTCAAGTGGCGGGGGGGCCCTACGAGCAGTACTTC. The encoded protein is CASSPQVAGGPYEQYF.

The genes are TRBV7-2 and TRBJ1-3; TRBD1 is a possible D gene (5 bases). This CDR3 comprises 16 residues. Germline V gene data show CDR1 as SGHTA and CDR2 as FQGNSA. Trimming took 2 bases from V and 0 from J, leaving 11 bases between them. As DNA, the CDR3 is TGTGCCAGCAGCTTAAGTGGGGGTAGCTCTGGAAACACCATATATTTT. Its protein is CASSLSGGSSGNTIYF.

This clone occurred once. This sequence joins TRBV19 and TRBJ1-3, with D hard to call. CDR3 length: 14 residues. Trimming stripped 6 bases from V and 4 bases from J, with 13 bases between. In germline, CDR1 is LNHDA, CDR2 SQIVND (reference sequence). CDR3: CASSPGVGGNTIYF. The CDR3 nucleotides read TGTGCCAGTAGCCCCGGGGTCGGCGGAAACACCATATATTTT.

The J gene is TRBJ2-5, the V gene TRBV3-1 (or the pseudogene TRBV3-2); 7 nucleotides line up with TRBD1. V lost 2 bases to trimming and J lost 5 bases; unmatched junction nucleotides: 8. From germline, CDR1 is LGHDT and CDR2 YNNKEL (reference sequence). The CDR3 covers 15 residues. CDR3 nucleotide sequence: TGTGCCAGCAGCCAATCGACAGGGCTGAAGGAGACCCAGTACTTC. Protein product: CASSQSTGLKETQYF.